This T cell receptor beta chain was identified during a study of tumor-infiltrating lymphocytes in primary liver carcinoma. At the level of the study: Patients included men and women of 30 to 69 years.

RNA was extracted from whole blood without cell sorting, alongside germline DNA. CDR1 and CDR2 (germline): MNHEY, SVGAGI. The V gene lost 11 bases and the J gene lost 4 bases, with 16 bases spanning the gap. CDR3 size: 13 residues. cDNA specific to TCR beta was made from roughly 500 ng of total RNA, with a constant-region primer employed for priming. Libraries for TCR beta were built through three nested multiplex PCR rounds, which together made up a slightly modified ARM-PCR procedure. Two initial PCR rounds of around 9 cycles each paired TRBV1-TRBV30 forward primers with a C-beta reverse primer. Each CDR3 protein is one row after TCRdb ran MiXCR on the multiplex PCR reads. The data contain about 310,000 distinct CDR3 sequences, 50% to 75% of them singletons.

The origin of this receptor is a woman in her twenties or thirties with primary liver carcinoma and hepatitis B virus infection. The sequencing input was peripheral blood. The chain has TRBV6-5 and TRBJ2-3, with D tentatively TRBD2 (5 bases). In DNA, the CDR3 is TGTGCCGGTTGTCGAGTGAGGGCAGATACGCAGTATTTT. It specifies CAGCRVRADTQYF.